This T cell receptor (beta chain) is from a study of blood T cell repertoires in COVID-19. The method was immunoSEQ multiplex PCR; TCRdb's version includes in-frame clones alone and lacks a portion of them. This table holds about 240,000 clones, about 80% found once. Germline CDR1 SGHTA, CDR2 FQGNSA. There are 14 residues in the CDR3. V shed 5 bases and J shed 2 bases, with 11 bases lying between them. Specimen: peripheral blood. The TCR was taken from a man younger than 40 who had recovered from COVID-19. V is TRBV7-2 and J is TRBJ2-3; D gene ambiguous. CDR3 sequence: CASSRSYLTDTQYF. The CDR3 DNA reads TGTGCCAGCAGCAGGAGCTACCTCACAGATACGCAGTATTTT.